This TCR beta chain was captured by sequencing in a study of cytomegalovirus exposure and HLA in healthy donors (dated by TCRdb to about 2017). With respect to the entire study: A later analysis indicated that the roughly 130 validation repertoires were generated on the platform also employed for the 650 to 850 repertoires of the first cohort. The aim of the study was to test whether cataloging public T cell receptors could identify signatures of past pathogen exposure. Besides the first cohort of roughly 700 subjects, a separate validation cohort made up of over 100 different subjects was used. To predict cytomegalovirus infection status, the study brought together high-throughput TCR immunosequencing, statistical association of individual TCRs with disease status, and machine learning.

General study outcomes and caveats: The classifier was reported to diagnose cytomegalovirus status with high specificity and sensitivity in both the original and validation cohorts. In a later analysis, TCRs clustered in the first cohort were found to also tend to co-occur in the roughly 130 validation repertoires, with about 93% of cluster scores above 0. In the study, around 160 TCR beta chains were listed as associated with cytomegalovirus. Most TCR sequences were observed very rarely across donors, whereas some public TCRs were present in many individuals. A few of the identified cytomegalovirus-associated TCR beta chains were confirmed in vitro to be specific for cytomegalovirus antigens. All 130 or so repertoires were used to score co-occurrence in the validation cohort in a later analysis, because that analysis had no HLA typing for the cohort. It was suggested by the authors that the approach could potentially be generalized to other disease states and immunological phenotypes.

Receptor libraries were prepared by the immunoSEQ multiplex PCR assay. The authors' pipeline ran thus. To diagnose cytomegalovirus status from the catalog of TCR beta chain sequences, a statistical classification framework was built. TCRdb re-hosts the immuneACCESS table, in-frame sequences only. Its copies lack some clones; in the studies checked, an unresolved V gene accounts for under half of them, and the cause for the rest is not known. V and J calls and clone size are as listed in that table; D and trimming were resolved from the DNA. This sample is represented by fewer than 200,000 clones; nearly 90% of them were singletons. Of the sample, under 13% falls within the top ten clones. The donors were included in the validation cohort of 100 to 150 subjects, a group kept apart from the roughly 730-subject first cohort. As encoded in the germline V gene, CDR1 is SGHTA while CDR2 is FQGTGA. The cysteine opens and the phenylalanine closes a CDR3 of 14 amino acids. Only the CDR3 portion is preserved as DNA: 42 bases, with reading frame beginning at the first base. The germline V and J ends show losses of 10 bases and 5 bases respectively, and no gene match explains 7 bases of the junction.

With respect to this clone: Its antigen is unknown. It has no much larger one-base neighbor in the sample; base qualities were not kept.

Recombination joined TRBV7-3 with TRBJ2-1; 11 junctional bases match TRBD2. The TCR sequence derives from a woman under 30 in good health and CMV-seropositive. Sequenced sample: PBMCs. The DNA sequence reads TGTGCCATTACGGGACTAGCGGTCCACAATGAGCAGTTCTTC. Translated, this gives CAITGLAVHNEQFF.